Presented here are 18 T cell receptor beta chains from one specimen sequenced in a study of cytomegalovirus exposure and HLA in healthy donors. The study ran its PCR with 60 Vbeta and 13 Jbeta primers. Libraries were prepared by immunoSEQ multiplex PCR; TCRdb keeps only in-frame clonotypes and omits some of them. The sample contains tens of thousands of clones, roughly 78% of which appear only once. Input material: PBMCs. All receptors derive from a male donor in good health and CMV-seropositive.

The rearrangement joins TRBV7-2 to TRBJ2-7; maybe TRBD2 (5 bases). Germline values: CDR1 SGHTA, CDR2 FQGNSA. The CDR3 consists of 15 residues. V dropped 5 bases and J dropped 0 bases, with 14 bases sitting between them. In DNA form, the CDR3 reads TGTGCCAGCAGCATAGGACGGGGAAGCTCCTACGAGCAGTACTTC. This gives the protein CASSIGRGSSYEQYF.

The gene calls are TRBV5-6 and TRBJ1-2; TRBD1 aligns across 11 bases. Per germline, CDR1 SGHDT and CDR2 YYEEEE. The J segment lost 7 bases and the V segment lost 3 bases, leaving 8 bases of the junction unmatched. CDR3 length: 15 amino acids. The chain's CDR3 is CASSSAGTGGRGYTF. CDR3 in DNA: TGTGCCAGCAGCTCCGCCGGGACAGGGGGTCGTGGCTACACCTTC.

This CDR3 reads CASSLAGNHQPQHF. The CDR3 nucleotides read TGTGCCAGCAGCTTAGCTGGCAATCACCAGCCCCAGCATTTT. This sequence joins TRBV11-2 and TRBJ1-5; D remains unclear. The CDR3 consists of 14 residues. V gave up 1 base and J gave up 7 bases, with 11 bases separating them. In germline, CDR1 is SGHAT, CDR2 FQNNGV.

Written as DNA, the CDR3 is TGTGCCACCAGCATAGGGACAGGGGGTCAGCCCCAGCATTTT. The encoded protein is CATSIGTGGQPQHF. The gene calls are TRBV15 and TRBJ1-5; 11 bases line up with TRBD1. CDR3 length equals 14 residues. Losses at the gene ends were 4 bases for V and 6 bases for J; bases not matched to a gene: 2. Germline values: CDR1 LNHNV, CDR2 YYDKDF (reference sequence).

The chain joins TRBV7-2 to TRBJ2-7, with TRBD2 identical over 8 bases. V was pared by 3 bases and J by 7 bases, with 11 bases of the junction left unmatched. The germline CDR1 and CDR2 sequences are SGHTA and FQGNSA. There are 15 residues in the CDR3. The CDR3 loop is CASSLGLGYLEEQYF. Here the CDR3 DNA reads TGTGCCAGCAGCTTGGGACTAGGGTATCTGGAGGAGCAGTACTTC.

The CDR3 nucleotides read TGTGCCAGCAGCTTAGGGCGGGGCAACGAGCAGTACTTC. Protein sequence: CASSLGRGNEQYF. This chain links TRBV7-3 with TRBJ2-7, with D tentatively TRBD2 (6 bases). The CDR3 sequence is 13 residues long. The V gene's germline CDR1 is SGHTA and CDR2 FQGTGA. V lost 2 bases, J lost 5 bases, and 10 bases lay in between. The entire variable domain, with the rest obtained from reference TRBV7-3 and TRBJ2-7, is as follows: GAGVSQTPSNKVTEKGKYVELRCDPISGHTALYWYRQSLGQGPEFLIYFQGTGAADDSGLPNDRFFAVRPEGSVSTLKIQRTERGDSAVYLCASSLGRGNEQYFGPGTRLTVT.

CDR3 sequence: CATSRIAGELFF. CDR3 DNA: TGTGCCACCAGCAGAATCGCCGGGGAGCTGTTTTTT. The chain carries TRBV15 and TRBJ2-2, with D uncertain. CDR1 is LNHNV, CDR2 YYDKDF, per germline (reference sequence). This CDR3 is 12 amino acids long. V was pared by 2 bases and J by 6 bases, with 4 bases between.

The CDR3 nucleotides are TGTGCCAGCTCACCAAGGGACTTCTCCTACAATGAGCAGTTCTTC. Protein product: CASSPRDFSYNEQFF. This chain links TRBV18 with TRBJ2-1; D possibly corresponds to TRBD2 (6 bases). V lost 2 bases, J lost 0 bases, and 8 bases lay in between. The germline V gene has CDR1 KGHSH and CDR2 LQKENI. The CDR3 is 15 amino acids.

For this clone: The germline gene is not matched at one end of the junction; a read error may be the cause. The CDR3 spells CASSIGTPTYEQYF. The CDR3 DNA reads TGTGCCAGCAGCATAGGGACACCTACCTACGAGCAGTACTTC. The chain has TRBV13 and TRBJ2-7; D is possibly TRBD1 (6 bases). Germline V gives CDR1 PRHDT, CDR2 FYEKMQ (reference sequence). The CDR3 covers 14 residues.

V gene TRBV5-6 combines with J gene TRBJ1-2; 7 positions match TRBD1. This CDR3 contains 14 residues. J lost 1 base, V lost 3 bases, and 3 bases had no gene match. Germline values: CDR1 SGHDT, CDR2 YYEEEE. The CDR3 protein is CASSYRGLNYGYTF. In nucleotides, the CDR3 is TGTGCCAGCAGCTACAGGGGCCTTAACTATGGCTACACCTTC. Variable domain in full (rest from reference TRBV5-6 and TRBJ1-2): DAGVTQSPTHLIKTRGQQVTLRCSPKSGHDTVSWYQQALGQGPQFIFQYYEEEERQRGNFPDRFSGHQFPNYSSELNVNALLLGDSALYLCASSYRGLNYGYTFGSGTRLTVV.

J is TRBJ2-1 and V is TRBV7-3, with D tentatively TRBD2 (7 bases). CDR3 length: 15 amino acids. Germline V gives CDR1 SGHTA, CDR2 FQGTGA. The V end was cut by 0 bases, the J end by 3 bases, with 9 bases between. The CDR3 sequence is CASSLTGGGYNEQFF. CDR3 DNA: TGTGCCAGCAGCTTAACGGGAGGGGGCTACAATGAGCAGTTCTTC. The full variable domain, in which reference TRBV7-3 and TRBJ2-1 provide the parts outside the CDR3, is GAGVSQTPSNKVTEKGKYVELRCDPISGHTALYWYRQSLGQGPEFLIYFQGTGAADDSGLPNDRFFAVRPEGSVSTLKIQRTERGDSAVYLCASSLTGGGYNEQFFGPGTRLTVL.

This clone was picked up a small number of times. The rearrangement links TRBV28 to TRBJ2-1; 10 nucleotides agree with TRBD2. Germline V gene data show CDR1 as MDHEN and CDR2 as SYDVKM. V gave up 8 bases and J gave up 4 bases; unmatched junction bases: 8. The CDR3 is 15 residues long. The CDR3 sequence: CASRPASGSYNEQFF. The CDR3 DNA follows: TGTGCCAGCCGCCCGGCTAGCGGGAGTTACAATGAGCAGTTCTTC.

J is TRBJ1-1 and V is TRBV7-9, with 8 positions matching TRBD1. Germline loops: CDR1 SEHNR, CDR2 FQNEAQ (reference sequence). The CDR3 length is 16 residues. The ends lost 4 bases at V and 4 bases at J; junction bases unmatched: 11. CDR3 nucleotides: TGTGCCAGCAGCTCCCTTCCGGACAGGGTAATCACTGAAGCTTTCTTT. Translation gives CASSSLPDRVITEAFF.

The chain carries TRBV14 and TRBJ2-7; D is possibly TRBD2 (5 bases). The CDR3 has 13 residues. Deletions cut 4 bases from V and 0 bases from J, with 7 bases between. Germline CDR1 is SGHDN and CDR2 is FVKESK. The CDR3: CASSRAVSYEQYF. The CDR3 bases are TGTGCCAGCAGCCGAGCGGTCTCCTACGAGCAGTACTTC.

This chain links TRBV10-3 with TRBJ1-2; unclear D gene. The V and J ends lost 5 bases and 0 bases respectively, with 19 bases between them. This CDR3 is 17 amino acids long. CDR1 ENHRY and CDR2 SYGVKD come from the germline V gene. CDR3 DNA: TGTGCCATCAGTCCCGTCGTAGGACCGGGGACTAACTATGGCTACACCTTC. Its translation: CAISPVVGPGTNYGYTF.

The chain employs TRBV18 and TRBJ2-7, with 10 bases fitting TRBD2. Per germline, CDR1 KGHSH and CDR2 LQKENI. The CDR3 is made up of 17 amino acids. The V segment lost 2 bases and the J segment 5 bases; nucleotides outside the gene matches: 12. DNA for the CDR3: TGTGCCAGCTCACCAATAGGGGCTAGCGGGAGCGCGAACGAGCAGTACTTC. Residues: CASSPIGASGSANEQYF.

The chain carries TRBV7-6 and TRBJ1-1; the D is unclear. Germline V gene sequence: CDR1 SGHVS, CDR2 FNYEAQ. The CDR3 covers 17 residues. Trimming took off 3 bases at V and 0 bases at J, with 17 bases between the two ends. The CDR3 region has the DNA TGTGCCAGCAGCTTGAGGGAAAGATCCAGCTTGAACACTGAAGCTTTCTTT. This translates into CASSLRERSSLNTEAFF.

A note on this clone: Additional DNA sequences in this sample encode the identical CDR3. CDR3 amino acids: CASSLTSSTDTQYF. Written as DNA, the CDR3 is TGTGCCAGCAGCTTGACATCTAGCACAGATACGCAGTATTTT. The chain couples TRBV11-3 to TRBJ2-3, with D unresolved. The V gene lost 3 bases and the J gene lost 0 bases, with 7 bases spanning the gap. Looked up from germline, CDR1 is SGHNT and CDR2 is YENEEA. The CDR3 contains 14 residues.